Below, 14 T cell receptor beta chains from the same sample are listed, as sequenced in a study of shared clonotypes between healthy human individuals. Terminally differentiated effector memory CD45RA+ cells were left out of the naive CD8 fraction, which was CD45RO-negative and positively selected for CCR7. The protocol was immunoSEQ multiplex PCR, while the TCRdb copy is restricted to in-frame clones and leaves out a portion. The sample includes about 2.1 million clones, approximately 92% of them seen just once. The sequencing input was naive CD8+ T cells from PBMCs. Receptors were obtained from a man between 18 and 35 years old in good health. Some clones in this sample may be carry-over from other donors' samples.

V gene TRBV27 combines with J gene TRBJ2-1; TRBD2 might be the D (7 bases). V lost 6 bases and J 0 bases, leaving 15 bases between the germline ends. The V gene's germline CDR1 is MNHEY and CDR2 SMNVEV (reference sequence). This CDR3 is 16 amino acids long. The CDR3 DNA follows: TGTGCCAGCAGCCCCTGGGGGGGGGCCTCCTACAATGAGCAGTTCTTC. Protein: CASSPWGGASYNEQFF.

The chain links TRBV28 to TRBJ2-7; TRBD2 matches at 10 bases. Per the germline V gene, CDR1 is MDHEN and CDR2 is SYDVKM. After removal of 8 bases from V and 7 bases from J, the junction contained 5 bases not matched to a gene. This CDR3 is 12 amino acids long. The CDR3 region is CASRAGGLEQYF. Here the CDR3 DNA reads TGTGCCAGCCGAGCGGGAGGGTTGGAGCAGTACTTC.

The table lists this clone with a few counts. The J gene is TRBJ1-2, the V gene TRBV27; no clear D gene. V was shortened by 3 bases and J by 4 bases, with 9 bases between the two germline ends. Per germline, CDR1 MNHEY and CDR2 SMNVEV (reference sequence). The CDR3 extends over 13 amino acids. Here the CDR3 reads CASSLGSSYGYTF. The DNA for the CDR3 is TGTGCCAGCAGTTTGGGCAGCAGCTATGGCTACACCTTC.

The chain links TRBV15 to TRBJ1-3, with 9 bases lining up with TRBD1. J was trimmed by 2 bases and V by 3 bases; bases with no gene match: 5. The germline CDR1 and CDR2 sequences are LNHNV and YYDKDF (reference sequence). The CDR3 consists of 16 residues. CDR3 protein: CATSSEQGAPGNTIYF. The DNA of the CDR3 is TGTGCCACCAGCAGCGAACAGGGGGCGCCTGGAAACACCATATATTTT.

The chain recombines TRBV4-1 with TRBJ2-7; no firm D call. The V end lost 5 bases, the J end lost 1 base, and 18 bases lay between the germline ends. The V gene's germline CDR1 is MGHRA and CDR2 YSYEKL. This CDR3 region has 16 residues. The CDR3 nucleotides read TGCGCCAGCAGCATCAATCACCCGGCAGTTTCCTACGAGCAGTACTTC. It yields the protein CASSINHPAVSYEQYF.

The V call is TRBV27, the J call TRBJ2-6; D possibly corresponds to TRBD1 (5 bases). CDR3 length: 15 amino acids. Trimming took 4 bases from V and 5 from J, leaving 12 bases between them. Germline loops: CDR1 MNHEY, CDR2 SMNVEV (reference sequence). The CDR3 spells CASSSDSMRANVLTF. In nucleotides, the CDR3 is TGTGCCAGCAGTTCAGACAGCATGAGGGCCAACGTCCTGACTTTC.

Comment on this clone: Other DNA sequences from this sample encode an identical CDR3 as well. The chain is built from TRBV27 and TRBJ2-1, with 14 bases aligning to TRBD2. The CDR3 covers 16 residues. Unmatched junction bases numbered 5, after V lost 5 bases and J lost 5 bases. Looked up from germline, CDR1 is MNHEY and CDR2 is SMNVEV (reference sequence). CDR3 sequence (DNA): TGTGCCAGCAGTCCCGGGACTAGCGGGAGTAACAATGAGCAGTTCTTC. Its translation is CASSPGTSGSNNEQFF.

V is TRBV15 and J is TRBJ2-7, with a possible D match to TRBD2 (6 bases). The V gene lost 2 bases and the J gene lost 0 bases, with 8 bases spanning the gap. Germline values: CDR1 LNHNV, CDR2 YYDKDF (reference sequence). The CDR3 has 14 amino acids. CDR3 sequence: CATSRPDYSYEQYF. The CDR3 bases are TGTGCCACCAGCAGACCGGACTACTCCTACGAGCAGTACTTC.

The chain uses TRBV28 and TRBJ1-4; TRBD1 is a possible D gene (5 bases). Germline loops: CDR1 MDHEN, CDR2 SYDVKM. V lost 6 bases, J lost 5 bases, and 16 bases lay in between. This CDR3 region has 15 residues. This chain's CDR3 is CASRLDRPLNEKLFF. The CDR3, as DNA: TGTGCCAGCAGGCTTGACAGACCACTCAATGAAAAACTGTTTTTT.

The chain has TRBV28 and TRBJ1-2; 7 bases agree with TRBD1. Unmatched junction bases numbered 6, after V lost 4 bases and J lost 4 bases. Germline V gives CDR1 MDHEN, CDR2 SYDVKM. This CDR3 contains 14 residues. Here the CDR3 reads CASSSDGQVYGYTF. The CDR3 DNA follows: TGTGCCAGCAGTTCCGACGGACAGGTCTATGGCTACACCTTC.

The gene calls are TRBV7-2 and TRBJ2-3, with 8 bases identical to TRBD2. V was clipped by 5 bases and J by 2 bases; unmatched bases: 6. Per germline, CDR1 SGHTA and CDR2 FQGNSA. The CDR3 runs 15 residues. DNA for the CDR3: TGTGCCAGCAGCCTTTCAGCGGGAGTCACAGATACGCAGTATTTT. Its translation: CASSLSAGVTDTQYF. Supplemented by reference TRBV7-2 and TRBJ2-3, the full variable domain reads GAGVSQSPSNKVTEKGKDVELRCDPISGHTALYWYRQSLGQGLEFLIYFQGNSAPDKSGLPSDRFSAERTGGSVSTLTIQRTQQEDSAVYLCASSLSAGVTDTQYFGPGTRLTVL.

This chain links TRBV6-6 with TRBJ1-4; possible D gene TRBD1, 5 bases. This CDR3 contains 15 residues. Germline-derived CDR1 and CDR2 are MNHNY and SVGAGI (reference sequence). V dropped 6 bases and J dropped 4 bases, with 15 bases sitting between them. The CDR3: CASSYGGTVNEKLFF. CDR3 sequence (DNA): TGTGCCAGCAGCTACGGCGGGACGGTTAATGAAAAACTGTTTTTT.

The chain is built from TRBV27 and TRBJ2-3; D unresolved. V shed 5 bases and J shed 1 base, with 10 bases lying between them. CDR3 length equals 14 residues. Germline V CDR1 and CDR2: MNHEY, SMNVEV (reference sequence). The CDR3 here is CASSHVVGTDTQYF. CDR3 DNA sequence: TGTGCCAGCAGTCACGTAGTCGGCACAGATACGCAGTATTTT.

The gene calls are TRBV7-3 and TRBJ2-5, with no clear D. Germline assignment: CDR1 SGHTA and CDR2 FQGTGA. V lost 1 base to trimming and J lost 0 bases, with 6 bases between them. The CDR3 totals 14 residues. DNA for the CDR3: TGTGCCAGCAGCTTAATGGGGAACCAAGAGACCCAGTACTTC. Translation gives CASSLMGNQETQYF. The whole variable domain, remainder taken from reference TRBV7-3 and TRBJ2-5, is GAGVSQTPSNKVTEKGKYVELRCDPISGHTALYWYRQSLGQGPEFLIYFQGTGAADDSGLPNDRFFAVRPEGSVSTLKIQRTERGDSAVYLCASSLMGNQETQYFGPGTRLLVL.